This T cell receptor (beta chain) originates from a study of radiotherapy plus CTLA-4 blockade in lung cancer. The junction had 5 bases not matched to a gene; V was cut back by 4 bases and J by 2 bases. The germline CDR1 and CDR2 sequences are MNHEY and SVGAGI. The CDR3 spans 14 residues. The protocol was immunoSEQ multiplex PCR, while the TCRdb copy is restricted to in-frame clones and leaves out a portion. The data hold 12,000 to 15,000 clones, with around three quarters observed a single time. The sequence derives from a human donor with non-small cell lung cancer whose response to radiotherapy plus ipilimumab could not be evaluated. The source was peripheral blood, collected from a patient treated with radiotherapy plus ipilimumab. The chain couples TRBV6-5 to TRBJ2-7; 7 bases line up with TRBD1. CDR3: CASSSPGTAYEQYF. The CDR3, as DNA: TGTGCCAGCAGTTCTCCCGGGACAGCCTACGAGCAGTACTTC.